This T cell receptor (beta chain) was observed in a study of CD8 T cells in ankylosing spondylitis. Study-wide results and caveats: Certain motif variants had earlier been reported in reactive arthritis synovial fluid and blood. A TCR beta motif of about 8 highly homologous variants appeared characteristic of ankylosing spondylitis blood. It was reported that disease-linked clones were significantly enriched in matched ankylosing spondylitis synovial fluid.

In regard to this clonotype: The target antigen is unknown.

Quantitative 5'-RACE with molecular barcodes produced the TCR beta libraries. One entry per CDR3 protein, called by TCRdb with MiXCR from the 5' RACE reads. The data show roughly 130,000 distinct CDR3 sequences, roughly an eighth seen once. The germline gives CDR1 MNHNS, CDR2 SASEGT. There are 16 residues in the CDR3. What was sequenced was blood, either unsorted or a sorted T cell fraction (not recorded which). The source of this sequence is a female donor with ankylosing spondylitis or in good health (not recorded which). J is TRBJ1-5 and V is TRBV6-1, with TRBD1 matching 11 bases. The CDR3 DNA follows: TGTGCAGGCGGGGACAGGGGGAATCCTTCAAATCAGCCCCAGCATTTT. Translated: CAGGDRGNPSNQPQHF.